One and the same sample provided the 23 T cell receptor beta chains below, sequenced in a study of graft-versus-host responses after intestinal transplantation. For these TCRs, the target antigens are not known. Clones were sequenced by immunoSEQ multiplex PCR, and TCRdb holds only the in-frame ones, with some missing. The table records 73,000 or so clones, 90% of them present only once. The sample was unstimulated CD8+ T cells sorted from spleen or lymph node cells, taken before transplant. Receptors originate from a human donor who was the organ donor for an intestinal transplant.

This chain uses TRBV6-1 with TRBJ2-3; TRBD2 aligns across 12 bases. CDR1 and CDR2 (germline): MNHNS, SASEGT. The CDR3 runs 17 residues. The J segment lost 9 bases and the V segment lost 1 base, leaving 11 bases of the junction unmatched. The CDR3 bases are TGTGCCAGCAGTGAAGGACTAGCGGGGGATACCTCTGACACGCAGTATTTT. It encodes CASSEGLAGDTSDTQYF.

CDR3 nucleotide sequence: TGTGCCAGCAGTTTATTGTGGGCAGACAGCTCCTACAATGAGCAGTTCTTC. Translation: CASSLLWADSSYNEQFF. V and J are TRBV27 and TRBJ2-1; possible D gene TRBD1, 5 bases. This CDR3 has 17 amino acids. Germline CDR1 is MNHEY and CDR2 is SMNVEV (reference sequence). Trimming stripped 1 base from V and 0 bases from J, with 13 bases between.

The V and J genes are TRBV29-1 and TRBJ2-5, with 10 bases aligning to TRBD2. This CDR3 contains 15 residues. V lost 1 base to trimming and J lost 4 bases; unmatched junction nucleotides: 6. The germline gives CDR1 SQVTM, CDR2 ANQGSEA. DNA of the CDR3: TGCAGCGTTGAAGCCTTACCTAGCGGGGGAGAGACCCAGTACTTC. It yields the protein CSVEALPSGGETQYF.

The gene calls are TRBV30 and TRBJ1-2; a weak D match, TRBD1 (5 bases). CDR1 and CDR2 from the germline V gene are GTSNPN and SVGIG (reference sequence). Deletions cut 2 bases from V and 0 bases from J, with 13 bases between. The CDR3 runs 15 residues. CDR3 sequence (DNA): TGTGCCTGGAGTTTTTGGAGGGGCGCTAACTATGGCTACACCTTC. Translation gives CAWSFWRGANYGYTF.

V usage is TRBV5-6 and J usage is TRBJ2-2, with D possibly being TRBD2 (5 bases). Trimming took 4 bases from V and 1 from J, leaving 17 bases between them. From germline, CDR1 is SGHDT and CDR2 YYEEEE. This CDR3 is 17 amino acids long. The CDR3 here is CASSPGWDGGNTGELFF. The CDR3 DNA reads TGTGCCAGCAGCCCGGGGTGGGATGGCGGGAACACCGGGGAGCTGTTTTTT.

The V call is TRBV19, the J call TRBJ2-7; 9 positions agree with TRBD1. V shed 9 bases, J shed 3 bases, and the junction held 12 bases outside the gene matches. Germline V gives CDR1 LNHDA, CDR2 SQIVND (reference sequence). The CDR3 totals 15 residues. The CDR3 region has the DNA TGTGCCAGATCAACCCGGACAGGGGATTTCTACGAGCAGTACGTC. Translated, it gives CARSTRTGDFYEQYV.

The V gene is TRBV6-7, the J gene TRBJ2-5; the match to TRBD2 covers 12 bases. TRBV6-7 is noted as an ORF with a role that remains uncertain. This CDR3 has 16 amino acids. Trimming removed 7 bases from V and 0 bases from J; junction bases left unmatched: 6. The CDR3 DNA reads as TGTGCCAGCAACGGCTGGACTAGCGGGGACCAAGAGACCCAGTACTTC. Its translation: CASNGWTSGDQETQYF.

This chain joins TRBV5-5 and TRBJ1-1; perhaps TRBD1 as D (6 bases). Deletions cut 1 base from V and 0 bases from J, with 10 bases between. CDR3 length equals 15 residues. Germline CDR1 SGHKS, CDR2 YYEKEE (reference sequence). CDR3 nucleotides: TGTGCCAGCAGCTTGTCCCCAGGGGTGAACACTGAAGCTTTCTTT. Its translation: CASSLSPGVNTEAFF. The complete variable domain, with remaining parts taken from reference TRBV5-5 and TRBJ1-1, reads DAGVTQSPTHLIKTRGQQVTLRCSPISGHKSVSWYQQVLGQGPQFIFQYYEKEERGRGNFPDRFSARQFPNYSSELNVNALLLGDSALYLCASSLSPGVNTEAFFGQGTRLTVV.

The chain carries TRBV5-1 and TRBJ2-1, with 13 nucleotides matching TRBD2. This CDR3 has 17 amino acids. The germline V gene has CDR1 SGHRS and CDR2 YFSETQ. V gave up 2 bases and J gave up 4 bases; unmatched junction bases: 6. CDR3 coding DNA: TGCGCCAGCAGCTTCCGGACTAGCGGGGGAGCTTACAATGAGCAGTTCTTC. Protein sequence: CASSFRTSGGAYNEQFF. The complete variable domain, with remaining parts taken from reference TRBV5-1 and TRBJ2-1, reads KAGVTQTPRYLIKTRGQQVTLSCSPISGHRSVSWYQQTPGQGLQFLFEYFSETQRNKGNFPGRFSGRQFSNSRSEMNVSTLELGDSALYLCASSFRTSGGAYNEQFFGPGTRLTVL.

The chain carries TRBV4-2 and TRBJ2-3; 12 bases align to TRBD2. The germline V gene encodes CDR1 LGHNA and CDR2 YNFKEQ. The CDR3 is made up of 17 amino acids. The trim removed 0 bases at V and 4 bases at J, leaving 5 bases unmatched. The CDR3 reads CASSQEWASGGADTQYF. The CDR3, as DNA: TGTGCCAGCAGCCAAGAGTGGGCTAGCGGGGGGGCAGATACGCAGTATTTT.

This sequence joins TRBV5-6 and TRBJ2-1; 11 bases agree with TRBD1. Germline loops: CDR1 SGHDT, CDR2 YYEEEE. V trimming: 2 bases; J trimming: 6 bases; junction bases outside the gene matches: 1. This CDR3 spans 14 amino acids. The CDR3 loop is CASSFGTGGNEQFF. The CDR3 bases are TGTGCCAGCAGCTTCGGGACAGGGGGCAATGAGCAGTTCTTC.

This clone turned up a few times. Within the sample, other DNA sequences also encode this same CDR3. V and J are TRBV27 and TRBJ1-1, with D unclear. Germline CDR1 and CDR2: MNHEY and SMNVEV (reference sequence). CDR3 length: 13 amino acids. Trimming took off 3 bases at V and 1 base at J, with 6 bases between the two ends. Here the CDR3 reads CASSFSGNTEAFF. CDR3 DNA: TGTGCCAGCAGTTTTTCCGGGAACACTGAAGCTTTCTTT.

The gene calls are TRBV4-3 and TRBJ1-1; tentative D call: TRBD1 (6 bases). The V gene lost 0 bases and the J gene lost 5 bases, with 13 bases spanning the gap. CDR1 LGHNA and CDR2 YSLEER come from the germline V gene. The CDR3 is 15 amino acids. The CDR3 loop is CASSQEPGARTEAFF. The CDR3 DNA follows: TGCGCCAGCAGCCAAGAGCCAGGGGCAAGAACTGAAGCTTTCTTT.

The rearrangement links TRBV29-1 to TRBJ1-3; a weak D match, TRBD1 (6 bases). Trimming cost V 6 bases and J 0 bases, with 9 bases left between them. Germline assignment: CDR1 SQVTM and CDR2 ANQGSEA. CDR3 length equals 13 residues. CDR3 DNA: TGCAGCGTCGGACAGAGCTCTGGAAACACCATATATTTT. It translates to CSVGQSSGNTIYF.

The chain has TRBV7-9 and TRBJ2-2; the D gene is possibly TRBD1 (5 bases). This CDR3 comprises 15 residues. The germline V gene has CDR1 SEHNR and CDR2 FQNEAQ (reference sequence). The V and J ends lost 4 bases and 1 base respectively, with 10 bases between them. The CDR3 is CASSSDRENTGELFF. The CDR3 bases are TGTGCCAGCAGCTCCGACAGAGAGAACACCGGGGAGCTGTTTTTT.

The chain links TRBV2 to TRBJ2-7, with 8 bases that match TRBD2. The CDR3 is 18 amino acids. Germline V CDR1 and CDR2: SNHLY, FYNNEI. The junction had 20 bases not matched to a gene; V was cut back by 4 bases and J by 6 bases. Here the CDR3 DNA reads TGTGCCAGCAGTGGGTCCCTAGAAATCTCTAGCGGGCTCGGCGAGCAGTACGTC. Amino acids: CASSGSLEISSGLGEQYV.

The rearrangement joins TRBV18 to TRBJ2-5; 8 bases agree with TRBD1. CDR1 and CDR2 (germline): KGHSH, LQKENI. This CDR3 is built from 18 residues. Germline trimming cut 5 bases from V and 5 bases from J; bases unmatched to any gene: 19. The chain's CDR3 is CASSGVPTPGQGWETQYF. The CDR3 DNA reads TGTGCCAGCTCAGGGGTACCGACCCCCGGACAGGGTTGGGAGACCCAGTACTTC. The full variable domain, with the rest looked up from reference TRBV18 and TRBJ2-5, is NAGVMQNPRHLVRRRGQEARLRCSPMKGHSHVYWYRQLPEEGLKFMVYLQKENIIDESGMPKERFSAEFPKEGPSILRIQQVVRGDSAAYFCASSGVPTPGQGWETQYFGPGTRLLVL.

This chain uses TRBV7-2 with TRBJ1-2; TRBD1 matches 7 bases. In germline, CDR1 is SGHTA, CDR2 FQGNSA. V dropped 5 bases and J dropped 5; count of bases not matched to a gene: 11. This CDR3 comprises 15 residues. CDR3 sequence: CASSPPDRDLYGYTF. CDR3 nucleotides: TGTGCCAGCAGCCCCCCCGACAGGGACCTATATGGCTACACCTTC.

The chain employs TRBV5-6 and TRBJ1-1; 7 bases are shared with TRBD1. This CDR3 comprises 16 residues. The ends lost 4 bases at V and 1 base at J; junction bases unmatched: 10. Per the germline V gene, CDR1 is SGHDT and CDR2 is YYEEEE. This CDR3 reads CASSTFSQGWNTEAFF. The CDR3 coding sequence is TGTGCCAGCAGCACTTTTTCACAGGGGTGGAACACTGAAGCTTTCTTT.

The rearrangement joins TRBV2 to TRBJ1-2; D unresolved. The CDR3 runs to 14 residues. V was clipped by 11 bases and J by 5 bases, with 21 bases between them. The V gene's germline CDR1 is SNHLY and CDR2 FYNNEI. The CDR3 DNA sequence: TGTGCCGGCGCAGGTGATCCCACCCTTTATGGCTACACCTTC. It codes for CAGAGDPTLYGYTF.

In this sample, this clone turned up once. The V and J genes are TRBV19 and TRBJ2-1; TRBD1 matches at 7 bases. Germline lookup yields CDR1 LNHDA and CDR2 SQIVND (reference sequence). V was clipped by 5 bases and J by 0 bases; unmatched bases: 1. The CDR3 has 14 residues. The CDR3 loop reads CASSPGGSYNEQFF. CDR3 coding DNA: TGTGCCAGTAGTCCAGGGGGCTCCTACAATGAGCAGTTCTTC.

This chain uses TRBV15 with TRBJ1-3; 8 bases map to TRBD1. This CDR3 contains 16 residues. Trimming cost V 4 bases and J 3 bases; bases outside gene matches: 8. In germline, CDR1 is LNHNV, CDR2 YYDKDF (reference sequence). This chain's CDR3 is CATSTPTGGGGNTIYF. CDR3 nucleotides: TGTGCCACCAGCACACCAACAGGGGGAGGTGGAAACACCATATATTTT.

This clone was detected once. The gene calls are TRBV5-1 and TRBJ1-2, with D unclear. CDR1 is SGHRS and CDR2 is YFSETQ in the germline V gene. The ends were cut back, 4 bases at V and 5 bases at J, with 12 bases in the middle. CDR3 size: 13 residues. CDR3 sequence (DNA): TGCGCCAGCAGCCCCGGAGGCTTATATGGCTACACCTTC. Translation: CASSPGGLYGYTF.